This entry features one T cell receptor (beta chain) sequence. Its antigen specificity is not known. Base qualities are not provided; no much larger clone lies one nucleotide away. The sample is drawn from a study of cytomegalovirus exposure and HLA in healthy donors (dated by TCRdb to about 2017). With respect to the entire study: According to an earlier analysis of around 600 of the donors, 200 million or so T cells yielded some 120 million unique TCR beta sequences and about 300 Gb of sequence data. An earlier analysis of 500 to 650 of the donors applied high-throughput TCR beta sequencing to assess whether each TCR beta V gene segment acted as functional or pseudogenic. About 300 gigabases of sequencing data and tens of millions of unique TCR sequences were included in an early release covering roughly 700 HLA-typed donors. To study patterns of TCR occurrence, a later analysis re-analyzed previously published TCR beta repertoires from around 700 donors and added high-resolution HLA genotyping. Of the 350 to 450 genotyped donors, approximately 82% fell in the genetic ancestry cluster associated with self-reported Caucasian donors. Every repertoire in the discovery cohort had been generated on one and the same sequencing platform. Five DR-DQ haplotypes were handled as single units for association and clustering because linkage in the cohort was strong. Class I and class II HLA loci were covered by the typing at four-digit resolution. Typing coverage varied by locus: 629-630 donors for A, B, C, DRB1 and DQB1; approximately 520 for DQA1; more than 600 for DPA1; more than 450 for DPB1. Besides the first cohort of about 730 subjects, a separate validation cohort made up of 95 to 150 different subjects was used. The T cell repertoires of 670 or so subjects were profiled by immunosequencing and related to cytomegalovirus serostatus. High-throughput TCR immunosequencing, statistical association of individual TCRs with disease status, and machine learning were combined to predict cytomegalovirus infection status. Alongside the repertoire data, information on donor age, sex, ethnicity and CMV serostatus was compiled. The later analysis used no new phenotypic data to find candidate immune exposures, relying instead on TCR beta sequences and their occurrence across donors. Among 398 genotyped donors of the cohort, an average of approximately 240,000 unique TCR beta nucleotide sequences were sequenced per donor, roughly 18% of them non-productive. The aim of the study was to test whether cataloging public T cell receptors could identify signatures of past pathogen exposure. In a later genetic analysis, genome-wide SNP genotypes for about 55% of the roughly 700 donors were used, and that subset was treated as a discovery cohort. General study outcomes and caveats: Most CMV-associated TCR beta chains appeared to be HLA-restricted in a later analysis, and the HLA associations seemed to be driven largely by CMV exposure. CMV serostatus was the only immune exposure information available for the cohort. The earlier analysis of nearly 600 of the donors excluded 15 to 20 rarely observed V segments, including chromosome 9 orphons, because counts were too low. The classifier was reported to diagnose cytomegalovirus status with high specificity and sensitivity in both the original and validation cohorts. A later analysis found that TCR association rates varied across HLA loci, with DRB1 alleles showing the most associated TCRs and HLA-C alleles the fewest. A further reported finding was that TCR beta sequences accurately predicted the HLA-A and HLA-B alleles for most subjects in the first cohort. It was suggested by the authors that the approach could potentially be generalized to other disease states and immunological phenotypes. This cohort had only TCR beta chains sequenced, and the lack of alpha or paired-chain data limited which features could be detected. When HLA alleles, especially DR and DQ, strongly co-occurred, TCR associations were difficult to assign to individual alleles. In vitro tests confirmed that three of the cytomegalovirus-associated TCR beta chains recognize cytomegalovirus antigens. Some IMGT-functional V segments, including TRBV6-2 and TRBV6-3, could not be distinguished by the 87-base-pair reads and were therefore excluded. According to a later analysis, parvovirus B19, influenza, CMV and Epstein-Barr virus appeared linked to several top co-occurrence clusters. In a later analysis, HLA-associated TCR beta chains were found to be more clonally expanded and to have lower generation probabilities than equally common non-associated chains. A cluster of highly shared sequence variants was judged likely to be a technical artifact of the sequencing pipeline. A later analysis associated about 17,000 TCR beta sequences with specific HLA alleles at a false discovery rate of 0.05. Broadly in line with IMGT annotations, most TCR beta V segments showed up in productive rearrangements about 87% or about 30% of the time in an earlier analysis of 450 to 600 of the donors. Most TCR sequences were seen in very few donors, while some public TCRs were found in many individuals. The presence/absence analyses assumed that sequencing depth was roughly uniform across donors, and that assumption may not be true. According to a later genetic analysis, donors in an Asian-associated ancestry cluster had fewer N-insertions in productive TCRs than the roughly 670-donor mean. A later genetic analysis associated a missense DCLRE1C variant with V-gene and J-gene trimming of TCR beta chains, and an independent cohort replicated the association. Linkage disequilibrium might explain the correlated functional status among segregating V segments, but an unknown experimental factor could not be excluded. A total of around 150 TCR beta chains were listed by the study as associated with cytomegalovirus. HLA typing was unavailable for some donors at each locus, so association tests used only the typed subset.

The cohort was made up of 500 to 800 healthy bone marrow donors. Cohort members were all nominally healthy when sampled, although unrecorded immune exposures were likely present. The donor was CMV seronegative and was included in the group of a few hundred seronegative cohort members. A peripheral blood sample was collected from each donor, and TCR beta sequencing was performed on peripheral blood mononuclear cells. The Qiagen DNeasy Blood Extraction Kit was used to extract genomic DNA from the blood cell samples. The method behind the library was the immunoSEQ multiplex PCR assay. For the multiplex PCR, a mixture combining 60 forward primers for TCR Vbeta segments and 13 reverse primers for TCR Jbeta segments was used. A multiplex PCR assay on genomic DNA amplified the CDR3 region of rearranged TCR beta genes. On the Illumina HiSeq System, the amplified TCR beta libraries were sequenced as 87-base-pair reads. The authors processed their data as follows. Across the 500 to 850 repertoires, a later analysis counted roughly 84 million unique TCR beta chains, 9 million to 14 million of which were shared by at least two donors. A nearest-neighbor algorithm error-corrected the raw reads and collapsed the reads into unique sequences, merging closely related sequences to remove PCR and sequencing errors. To assign V, D and J gene segments, CDR3 sequences were aligned to IMGT reference sequences. For a sequence to be retained, a match of at least six nucleotides to both a V gene segment and a J gene segment was required. A rearrangement counted as productive if the CDR3 had no stop codons and remained in frame with V and J, and every other rearrangement counted as non-productive. Following IMGT convention, CDR3 was defined as the stretch from the second conserved V-encoded cysteine up to the conserved J-encoded phenylalanine. The earlier analysis of fewer than 700 of the donors excluded sequences that lacked an unambiguous match to a single V gene segment. In an earlier analysis of 587 of the donors, a V segment was called functional when productive rearrangements were above 56.7%, and segregating when the standard deviation between donors exceeded 5%. A statistical classification framework was built for diagnosing cytomegalovirus status from the catalog of TCR beta chain sequences. In a later analysis, V and J genes were assigned by comparing TCR nucleotide sequences against IMGT/GENE-DB human TR gene sequences. Using the TCRdist pipeline, a later analysis assigned CDR3 sequences along with most-parsimonious VDJ recombination scenarios. In a later analysis, every TCR beta chain was defined by the combination of its CDR3 amino acid sequence and its V-gene family, and reads without a unique V-gene family were dropped. To address suspected cross-contamination and a sequencing artifact, a later analysis removed a few hundred highly shared, low-generation-probability nucleotide sequences. In a later analysis, a clonal expansion index was calculated for each public chain from normalized within-repertoire ranks of inferred template counts. A later analysis computed generation probabilities with a VDJ recombination model fitted to out-of-frame rearrangements, and checked the results against IGoR. A later analysis scored TCR-TCR, TCR-HLA and TCR-CMV co-occurrence with hypergeometric tests, applying a repertoire-size bias correction to TCR pairs. To estimate false discovery rates, a later analysis permuted the HLA or CMV assignments 20 times. In a later analysis, co-occurring TCRs were grouped with DBSCAN, and TCRdist sequence similarity was added when clustering was performed within HLA-allele-positive subsets. Co-occurrence clustering excluded repertoires with fewer than 30,000 or more than 120,000 public chains, plus five with anomalous nucleotide sharing. In its TCRdb copy, this immuneACCESS table keeps in-frame sequences only and misses some clones. Where compared with another copy, unresolved V genes explain less than half of these, and the others have no known cause. That table furnishes V, J and clone size, whereas the DNA furnished D and trimming. The sample table contains about 190,000 clones; only one count was recorded for under 85% of them. The ten biggest clones cover 1.6% of the sample.

From cysteine to phenylalanine, the CDR3 is 14 amino acids long. The sequence is cut down to CDR3 DNA, 42 bases in frame from base 1. In the germline V gene, CDR1 corresponds to SQVTM and CDR2 to ANQGSEA. V is trimmed back by 6 bases and J by 2 bases, and the junction contains 8 bases that no gene match accounts for. This TCR was sampled from a woman younger than 30 in good health and CMV-seronegative. The sequence links TRBV29-1 to TRBJ2-3, and 7 junctional nucleotides match TRBD1. Sequencing was carried out using PBMCs. The DNA is as follows: TGCAGCGTCCCTTCGGGACAGATCACAGATACGCAGTATTTT. Its protein reads: CSVPSGQITDTQYF.